Included here is one T cell receptor beta chain sequence, with context. Its antigen is as yet unknown. These data belong to a study of cytomegalovirus exposure and HLA in healthy donors. Germline CDR1 SGHTA, CDR2 FQGNSA. This CDR3 contains 16 residues. The trim removed 4 bases at V and 3 bases at J, leaving 8 bases unmatched. A multiplex PCR was run with 60 Vbeta primers and 13 Jbeta primers. Per the original data handling: Per a later analysis, the number of unique TCR beta chains was approximately 73 million, of which some 9.9 million were shared. Generated by immunoSEQ multiplex PCR, the TCRdb table keeps only in-frame clones and is missing some. The V and J calls and clone size were taken over from that table, and D and trimming were inferred from the DNA. The data contain some 190,000 clones, around four fifths of them seen just once; the ten biggest clones take up 1.7%. Study-level results: Rates of TCR association differed by HLA locus in a later analysis, with DRB1 highest and HLA-C lowest. Donors were assumed by presence/absence analyses to have roughly uniform sequencing depth.

The TCR originated in a man aged 40-49 years in good health and CMV-seropositive. The genes are TRBV7-2 and TRBJ2-3, with TRBD2 matching over 9 bases. What was sequenced was PBMCs. Written as DNA, the CDR3 is TGTGCCAGCAGCTGGACCGGGACTAGCTTAACAGATACGCAGTATTTT. This translates into CASSWTGTSLTDTQYF.